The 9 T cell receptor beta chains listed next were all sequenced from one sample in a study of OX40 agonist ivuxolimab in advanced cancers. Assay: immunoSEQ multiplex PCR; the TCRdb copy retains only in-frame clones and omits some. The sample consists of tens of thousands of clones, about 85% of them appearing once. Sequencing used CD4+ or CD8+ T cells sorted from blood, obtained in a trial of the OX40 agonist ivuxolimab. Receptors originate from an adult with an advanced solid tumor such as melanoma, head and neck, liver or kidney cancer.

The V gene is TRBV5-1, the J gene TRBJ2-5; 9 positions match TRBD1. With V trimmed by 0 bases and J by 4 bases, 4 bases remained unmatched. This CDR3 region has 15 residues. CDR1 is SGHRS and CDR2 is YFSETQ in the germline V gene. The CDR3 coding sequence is TGCGCCAGCAGCTTGGACAGGGGGCAGGGAGAGACCCAGTACTTC. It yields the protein CASSLDRGQGETQYF.

The CDR3 DNA is TGTGCCAGCAGCTTCCGAGGGACAGGGGACTCTTATAGCAATCAGCCCCAGCATTTT. It specifies CASSFRGTGDSYSNQPQHF. The chain is built from TRBV7-2 and TRBJ1-5, with 10 bases lining up with TRBD1. The V gene's germline CDR1 is SGHTA and CDR2 FQGNSA. The CDR3 is 19 residues long. The trim removed 3 bases at V and 0 bases at J, leaving 11 bases unmatched.

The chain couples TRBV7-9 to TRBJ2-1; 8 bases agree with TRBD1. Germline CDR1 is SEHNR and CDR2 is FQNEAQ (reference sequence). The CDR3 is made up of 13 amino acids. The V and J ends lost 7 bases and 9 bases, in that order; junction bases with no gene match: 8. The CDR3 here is CASIQDRAGEQFF. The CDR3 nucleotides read TGTGCCAGCATCCAGGACAGGGCAGGTGAGCAGTTCTTC.

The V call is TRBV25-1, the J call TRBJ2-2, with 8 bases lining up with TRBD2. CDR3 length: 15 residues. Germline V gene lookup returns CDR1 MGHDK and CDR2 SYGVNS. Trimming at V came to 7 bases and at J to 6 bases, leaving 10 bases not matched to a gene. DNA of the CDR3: TGTGCCAGCACCAAGCCGGGGGGGGTAGCCGGGGAGCTGTTTTTT. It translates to CASTKPGGVAGELFF.

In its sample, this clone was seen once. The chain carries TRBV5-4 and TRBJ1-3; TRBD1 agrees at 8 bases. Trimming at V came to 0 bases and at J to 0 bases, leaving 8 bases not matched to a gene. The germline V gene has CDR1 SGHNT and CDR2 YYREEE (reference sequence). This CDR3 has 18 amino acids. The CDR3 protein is CASSLGGTGGLSGNTIYF. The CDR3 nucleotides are TGTGCCAGCAGCTTGGGAGGGACAGGTGGGCTCTCTGGAAACACCATATATTTT.

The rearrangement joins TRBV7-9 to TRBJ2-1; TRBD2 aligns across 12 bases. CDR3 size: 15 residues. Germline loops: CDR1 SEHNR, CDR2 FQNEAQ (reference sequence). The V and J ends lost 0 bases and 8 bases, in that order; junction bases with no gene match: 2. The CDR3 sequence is CASSLATSGGYEQFF. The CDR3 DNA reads TGTGCCAGCAGCTTAGCGACTAGCGGGGGCTATGAGCAGTTCTTC. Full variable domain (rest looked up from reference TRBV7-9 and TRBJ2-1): DTGVSQNPRHKITKRGQNVTFRCDPISEHNRLYWYRQTLGQGPEFLTYFQNEAQLEKSRLLSDRFSAERPKGSFSTLEIQRTEQGDSAMYLCASSLATSGGYEQFFGPGTRLTVL.

The CDR3 sequence is CASSRMGANTEAFF. In nucleotides, the CDR3 is TGTGCCAGCAGCCGGATGGGGGCTAACACTGAAGCTTTCTTT. J is TRBJ1-1 and V is TRBV7-2; possible D gene TRBD1, 6 bases. The germline gives CDR1 SGHTA, CDR2 FQGNSA. The CDR3 extends over 14 amino acids. Trimming removed 5 bases from V and 2 bases from J, with 12 bases in between.

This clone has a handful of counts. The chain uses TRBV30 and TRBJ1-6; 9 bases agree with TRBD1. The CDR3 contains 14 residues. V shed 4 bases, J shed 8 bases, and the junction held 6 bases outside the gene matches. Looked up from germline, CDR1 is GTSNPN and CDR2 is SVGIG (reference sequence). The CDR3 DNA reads TGTGCCTGGATCCCGGGACAGGGATATTCACCCCTCCACTTT. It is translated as CAWIPGQGYSPLHF.

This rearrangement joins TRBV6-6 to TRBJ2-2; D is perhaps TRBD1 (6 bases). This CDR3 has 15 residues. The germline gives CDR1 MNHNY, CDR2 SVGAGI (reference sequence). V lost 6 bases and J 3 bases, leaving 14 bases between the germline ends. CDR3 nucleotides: TGTGCCAGCAGATTAGGAGCAGGGGACACCGGGGAGCTGTTTTTT. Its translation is CASRLGAGDTGELFF.